These 11 T cell receptor beta chains came from one sample sequenced in a study of tumor-infiltrating lymphocytes in primary liver carcinoma (TCRdb year 2017). Total RNA and DNA were co-extracted without cell sorting from roughly 20-30 mg of bulk tissue using the AllPrep DNA/RNA mini kit. The instrument given in TCRdb is Illumina HiSeq 2500. A constant-region primer and ProtoScript II reverse transcriptase were used to reverse-transcribe TCRbeta-specific cDNA from about 0.55 ug total RNA. Three nested multiplex PCR rounds, following a slightly modified ARM-PCR procedure, were used to build the TCRbeta libraries. Each of the first two PCR rounds ran for approximately 9 cycles using multiplex TRBV1-TRBV30 forward primers together with a Cbeta reverse primer. TCRdb trimmed the raw reads at Q25, called clones with MiXCR and kept productive beta chains. Rows are unified per CDR3 protein, each entry keeping the most common DNA and genes. The sample table shows about 44,000 distinct CDR3 sequences, and 75% are seen once. The top ten clones comprise roughly two fifths of the sample.

The sample consisted of tumor-adjacent normal liver tissue. Source of these receptors: a woman aged 25 to 39 with primary liver carcinoma and hepatitis B virus infection.

Worth noting for this clonotype: A much larger clone lies one base from this, so it may be a read error. The chain couples TRBV7-9 to TRBJ2-7; D call uncertain. Germline V CDR1 and CDR2: SEHNR, FQNEAQ (reference sequence). Trimming removed 1 base from V and 0 bases from J, with 7 bases in between. The CDR3 sequence is 14 residues long. In nucleotides, the CDR3 is TGTGCCAGCAGCTTAGTGGGCATCTCCTACGAGCAGTACTTC. Protein: CASSLVGISYEQYF.

Worth noting for this clonotype: A read error may produce the germline difference seen at one junction end. This chain joins TRBV11-2 and TRBJ2-3; D possibly corresponds to TRBD1 (6 bases). Germline V gene data show CDR1 as SGHAT and CDR2 as FQNNGV. This CDR3 region has 16 residues. CDR3 nucleotide sequence: TGTGCCAGCAGCTTAGTCCCCACAGGGTTCTACTATACGCAGTTTTTT. Its protein is CASSLVPTGFYYTQFF.

With regard to this clonotype: This CDR3 is missing its conserved last phenylalanine or tryptophan, likely due to a read error. This sequence joins TRBV28 and TRBJ2-1; unclear D gene. The germline CDR1 and CDR2 sequences are MDHEN and SYDVKM. This CDR3 is built from 11 residues. This CDR3 is CASSVRNDQFS. CDR3 bases: TGTGCCAGCAGTGTTCGAAATGATCAGTTCTCC.

The rearrangement uses TRBV11-2 and TRBJ2-1; TRBD2 is a possible D gene (5 bases). Germline loops: CDR1 SGHAT, CDR2 FQNNGV. This CDR3 contains 15 residues. The CDR3 DNA is TGTTCCAATAGCTTAGAGATAAGTCTCCCGGGGGAGCAGTTCTTC. Encoded protein: CSNSLEISLPGEQFF.

To note about this clonotype: One end of the junction fails to match germline, which may point to a read error. The CDR3 nucleotides are TGTGCCAGCAGCGTAGACGGACACCCTCCACCTACAGATCCGCAGTATTTT. Translating gives CASSVDGHPPPTDPQYF. The rearrangement joins TRBV5-4 to TRBJ2-3; D is possibly TRBD1 (5 bases). This CDR3 has 17 amino acids. Germline V gene sequence: CDR1 SGHNT, CDR2 YYREEE (reference sequence).

This clonotype was detected many times. V and J are TRBV19 and TRBJ1-5, with a weak D call TRBD1 (5 bases). The germline CDR1 and CDR2 sequences are LNHDA and SQIVND (reference sequence). CDR3 size: 13 residues. Trimming left V 4 bases short and J 5 bases short, with 9 bases between. The CDR3 nucleotides read TGTGCCAGTAGTACAGGGAATGATCAGCCCCAGCATTTT. It yields the protein CASSTGNDQPQHF. Full variable domain (rest looked up from reference TRBV19 and TRBJ1-5): DGGITQSPKYLFRKEGQNVTLSCEQNLNHDAMYWYRQDPGQGLRLIYYSQIVNDFQKGDIAEGYSVSREKKESFPLTVTSAQKNPTAFYLCASSTGNDQPQHFGDGTRLSIL.

On this clonotype: The germline gene is not matched at one end of the junction; a read error may be the cause. The chain recombines TRBV5-6 with TRBJ2-2; a weak D match, TRBD1 (5 bases). Germline assignment: CDR1 SGHDT and CDR2 YYEEEE. The CDR3 loop spans 15 amino acids. The DNA for the CDR3 is TGTGCCGGCAGCTTGGCACCCAGAGTCACCAGGGAATTGTTTTTT. It specifies CAGSLAPRVTRELFF.

On this clonotype: One junction end does not reproduce the germline sequence, and a read error may be involved. The gene calls are TRBV6-5 and TRBJ2-1; 9 bases agree with TRBD2. The CDR3 sequence is 16 residues long. Germline values: CDR1 MNHEY, CDR2 SVGAGI. Written as DNA, the CDR3 is TGTGCAAGCAATCCAAGAGCGGGAGGCTCCTACAATGAGCAGTTCTTC. Amino acid sequence: CASNPRAGGSYNEQFF.

Of note for this clonotype: Given the absence of the conserved phenylalanine or tryptophan at the CDR3 end, a read error is likely. The V call is TRBV6-1, the J call TRBJ2-3, with 10 bases lining up with TRBD1. Germline assignment: CDR1 MNHNS and CDR2 SASEGT. The CDR3 covers 15 residues. Trimming removed 10 bases from V and 4 bases from J; junction bases left unmatched: 11. CDR3 bases: TGTGCCAACAGGAGCCGGGGACAGGGGCCAGATACGCAGTATCTT. Translating gives CANRSRGQGPDTQYL.

On this clonotype: Sequence at one end of the junction differs from germline and may be a read error. V is TRBV11-2 and J is TRBJ2-7; 8 bases map to TRBD1. CDR1 and CDR2 (germline): SGHAT, FQNNGV. The CDR3 spans 13 residues. CDR3 residues: CASMGDRTCEQYF. Written as DNA, the CDR3 is TGTGCCAGCATGGGGGACAGGACCTGCGAGCAGTATTTC.

This clonotype was counted at least ten times. The V call is TRBV7-9, the J call TRBJ2-7; no definite D call. This CDR3 is 15 amino acids long. Trimming removed 5 bases at V and 2 bases at J, with 16 bases between. Germline CDR1 is SEHNR and CDR2 is FQNEAQ (reference sequence). For the CDR3, the DNA is TGTGCCAGCAGCCCATTCGTTGGCAAGGCCTACGAGCAGTACTTC. This sequence encodes CASSPFVGKAYEQYF.